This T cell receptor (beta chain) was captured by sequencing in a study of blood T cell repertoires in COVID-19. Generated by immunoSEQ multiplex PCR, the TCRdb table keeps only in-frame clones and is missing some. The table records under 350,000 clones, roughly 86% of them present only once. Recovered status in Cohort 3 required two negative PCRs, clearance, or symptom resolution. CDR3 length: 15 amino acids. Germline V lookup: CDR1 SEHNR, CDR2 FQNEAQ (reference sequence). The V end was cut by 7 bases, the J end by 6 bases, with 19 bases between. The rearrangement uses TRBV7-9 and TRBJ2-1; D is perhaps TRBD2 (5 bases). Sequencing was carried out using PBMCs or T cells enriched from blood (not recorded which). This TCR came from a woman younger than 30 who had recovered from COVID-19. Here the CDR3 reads CASTTPSTQFNEQFF. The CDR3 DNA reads TGTGCCAGCACCACGCCTAGCACCCAATTCAATGAGCAGTTCTTC. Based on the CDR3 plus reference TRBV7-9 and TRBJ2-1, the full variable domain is DTGVSQNPRHKITKRGQNVTFRCDPISEHNRLYWYRQTLGQGPEFLTYFQNEAQLEKSRLLSDRFSAERPKGSFSTLEIQRTEQGDSAMYLCASTTPSTQFNEQFFGPGTRLTVL.